The present TCR beta chain was sequenced within a study of T cells after yellow fever vaccination. Study findings and constraints: Reappearance after the booster was seen for most primary-vaccination clones, at 95% to 96% CD4 and more than 80% CD8.

Trimming removed 3 bases at V and 9 bases at J, with 17 bases between. CDR1 and CDR2 (germline): KGHSH, LQKENI. The CDR3 covers 14 residues. TCRdb re-derived calls from the 5' RACE reads in MiXCR, one entry per CDR3 protein. This repertoire shows hundreds of thousands of distinct CDR3 sequences, roughly 6.2% found once; its top ten account for 15%. This clonotype occurred a few times. Its specificity is unknown. Source: PBMCs, taken 5 days after the yellow fever booster vaccination. The chain uses TRBV18 and TRBJ1-2; D is possibly TRBD1 (5 bases). The sequence was collected from a man aged 25-45 years who received the YFV17D yellow fever vaccine. The CDR3: CASSPGTVSISYTF. CDR3 in DNA: TGTGCCAGCTCACCGGGGACCGTATCTATTAGCTACACCTTC.